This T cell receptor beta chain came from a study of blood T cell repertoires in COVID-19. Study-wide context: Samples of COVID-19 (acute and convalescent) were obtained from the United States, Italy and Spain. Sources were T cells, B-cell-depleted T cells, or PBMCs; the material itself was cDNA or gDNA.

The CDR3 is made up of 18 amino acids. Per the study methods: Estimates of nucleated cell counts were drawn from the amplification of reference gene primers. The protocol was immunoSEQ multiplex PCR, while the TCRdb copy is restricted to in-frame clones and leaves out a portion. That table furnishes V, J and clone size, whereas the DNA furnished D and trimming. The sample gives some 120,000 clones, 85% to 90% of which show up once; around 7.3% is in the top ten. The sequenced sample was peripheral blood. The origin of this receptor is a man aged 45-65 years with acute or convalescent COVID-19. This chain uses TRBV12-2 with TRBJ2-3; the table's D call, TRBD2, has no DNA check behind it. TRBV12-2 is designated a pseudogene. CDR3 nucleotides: TGTGCAAGTCGCTTAGCCCCCGGTAAGATACTCGCGGCAGATACGCAGTATTTT. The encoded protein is CASRLAPGKILAADTQYF.